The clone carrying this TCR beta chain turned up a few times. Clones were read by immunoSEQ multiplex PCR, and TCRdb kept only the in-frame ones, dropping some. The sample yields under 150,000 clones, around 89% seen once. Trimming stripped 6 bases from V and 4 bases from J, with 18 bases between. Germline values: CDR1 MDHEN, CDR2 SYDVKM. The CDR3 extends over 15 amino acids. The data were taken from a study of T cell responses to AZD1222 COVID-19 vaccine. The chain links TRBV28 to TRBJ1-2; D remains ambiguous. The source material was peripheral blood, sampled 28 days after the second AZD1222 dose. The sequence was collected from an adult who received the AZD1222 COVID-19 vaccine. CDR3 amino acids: CASSPGERPLYGYTF. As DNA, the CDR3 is TGTGCCAGCAGCCCCGGTGAACGGCCTCTCTATGGCTACACCTTC.